This TCR beta chain was found in a study of T cell repertoires in cytomegalovirus infection. Turning to this clonotype: Antigen: not known.

Trimming took off 4 bases at V and 9 bases at J, with 10 bases between the two ends. CDR1 is MNHEY and CDR2 is SVGEGT in the germline V gene. The CDR3 loop spans 12 amino acids. General study results and limits: Identification of carriers of CMV plus the relevant HLA was performed using cumulative public TCR beta family frequency.

MiXCR, applied by TCRdb to the reads, yields one record per CDR3 protein. This sample has 650,000 to 900,000 distinct CDR3 sequences, with approximately 32% found just once. The chain recombines TRBV6-2 or TRBV6-3 with TRBJ2-1; TRBD2 might be the D (5 bases). The TCR originated in a human donor in good health (CMV status not recorded). Some clones in this sample may be carry-over from other donors' samples. The material was cultured CD8+ T cells from PBMCs, obtained from culture after CMV antigen stimulation. The CDR3, as DNA: TGTGCCAGCAGTTCCATAGAGGGTGAGCAGTTCTTC. This sequence encodes CASSSIEGEQFF.